This is a list of T cell receptor beta chains from one sample in a study of T-cell reconstitution after alpha-beta-depleted transplantation in children. TCRdb ran MiXCR on the PCR reads and lists one entry per CDR3 protein. Found here are some 830,000 distinct CDR3 sequences, 15% to 20% of them singletons; the top ten hold 5%. This sample comprised PBMCs, mostly from graft donor cells, obtained 360 days after TCRalphabeta/CD19-depleted stem cell transplant. Receptor source: a male patient younger than 18 who had a stem cell transplant for acute lymphoblastic leukemia, so the T cells may come from the graft donor. The CDR3 runs from the conserved cysteine through the conserved F or W. D genes are given only for firm matches. Size is stated for part of the rows, as once, few or many counts, or as a class when the clone is expanded.

d_call: NA
v_call: TRBV5-1
clone_size: NA
j_call: TRBJ2-7
cdr3_aa: CASSFGPRDVSYEQYF
cdr3_nt: TGCGCCAGCAGCTTCGGTCCCCGGGACGTAAGCTACGAGCAGTACTTC

d_call: NA
v_call: TRBV18
clone_size: NA
j_call: TRBJ2-7
cdr3_aa: CASSPTYSYEQYF
cdr3_nt: TGTGCCAGCTCACCCACATATTCCTACGAGCAGTACTTC

d_call: TRBD2
v_call: TRBV7-8
clone_size: many
j_call: TRBJ2-7
cdr3_aa: CASSLRLAEPYEQYF
cdr3_nt: TGTGCCAGCAGCTTAAGGCTAGCGGAGCCCTACGAGCAGTACTTC

d_call: TRBD2
v_call: TRBV4-1
clone_size: NA
j_call: TRBJ2-1
cdr3_aa: CASSQDLMRLAGRNEQFF
cdr3_nt: TGCGCCAGCAGCCAAGATCTTATGAGGCTAGCGGGTCGGAATGAGCAGTTCTTC

d_call: NA
v_call: TRBV2
clone_size: NA
j_call: TRBJ1-2
cdr3_aa: CASSVRAFYGYTF
cdr3_nt: TGTGCCAGCAGTGTTAGGGCTTTCTATGGCTACACCTTC

d_call: NA
v_call: TRBV29-1
clone_size: NA
j_call: TRBJ2-5
cdr3_aa: CSVYDPGHQYF
cdr3_nt: TGCAGCGTTTATGACCCGGGACACCAGTACTTC

d_call: NA
v_call: TRBV29-1
clone_size: NA
j_call: TRBJ2-2
cdr3_aa: CSVVRVTNTGELFF
cdr3_nt: TGCAGCGTTGTACGGGTGACGAACACCGGGGAGCTGTTTTTT

d_call: TRBD2
v_call: TRBV28
clone_size: NA
j_call: TRBJ2-5
cdr3_aa: CASSLSGRPLTKETQYF
cdr3_nt: TGTGCCAGCAGTTTAAGCGGGAGGCCCTTGACTAAAGAGACCCAGTACTTC

d_call: NA
v_call: TRBV20-1
clone_size: NA
j_call: TRBJ2-1
cdr3_aa: CSLRGSYNEQFF
cdr3_nt: TGCAGTCTAAGAGGGTCCTACAATGAGCAGTTCTTC

d_call: NA
v_call: TRBV20-1
clone_size: many
j_call: TRBJ2-1
cdr3_aa: CSAPPLGSSSYNEQFF
cdr3_nt: TGCAGTGCCCCCCCGTTGGGGTCGAGCTCCTACAATGAGCAGTTCTTC

d_call: NA
v_call: TRBV27
clone_size: NA
j_call: TRBJ2-5
cdr3_aa: CASSTDRRETQYF
cdr3_nt: TGTGCCAGCAGCACCGACAGGAGAGAGACCCAGTACTTC

d_call: TRBD2
v_call: TRBV7-9
clone_size: NA
j_call: TRBJ2-7
cdr3_aa: CASRPTGTSYEQYF
cdr3_nt: TGTGCCAGCAGACCTACCGGGACTAGCTACGAGCAGTACTTC

d_call: NA
v_call: TRBV6-1
clone_size: NA
j_call: TRBJ2-3
cdr3_aa: CASTRRRGRTDTQYF
cdr3_nt: TGTGCCAGCACCCGGCGGCGGGGTCGCACAGATACGCAGTATTTT

d_call: NA
v_call: TRBV12-3/TRBV12-4
clone_size: NA
j_call: TRBJ1-5
cdr3_aa: CASSSPGPAQPQHF
cdr3_nt: TGTGCCAGCAGTTCCCCGGGGCCCGCGCAGCCCCAGCATTTT

d_call: TRBD1
v_call: TRBV12-3/TRBV12-4
clone_size: many
j_call: TRBJ1-5
cdr3_aa: CASSRTGRSQHF
cdr3_nt: TGTGCCAGCAGTCGGACAGGGAGGTCCCAGCATTTT

d_call: NA
v_call: TRBV9
clone_size: few
j_call: TRBJ2-6
cdr3_aa: CASSVAPGAQGVANVLTF
cdr3_nt: TGTGCCAGCAGCGTAGCCCCGGGGGCGCAAGGTGTGGCCAACGTCCTGACTTTC

d_call: NA
v_call: TRBV12-3/TRBV12-4
clone_size: NA
j_call: TRBJ1-5
cdr3_aa: CASSLGGPQHF
cdr3_nt: TGTGCCAGCAGTTTAGGAGGGCCCCAGCATTTT

d_call: TRBD2
v_call: TRBV27
clone_size: few
j_call: TRBJ2-3
cdr3_aa: CASSLSSGRRTDTQYF
cdr3_nt: TGTGCCAGCAGTTTAAGTAGCGGGAGACGCACAGATACGCAGTATTTT

d_call: TRBD2
v_call: TRBV7-9
clone_size: NA
j_call: TRBJ2-7
cdr3_aa: CASSSIAGGHREQYF
cdr3_nt: TGTGCCAGCAGCTCGATAGCGGGAGGCCATCGCGAGCAGTACTTC

d_call: NA
v_call: TRBV12-3/TRBV12-4
clone_size: NA
j_call: TRBJ2-7
cdr3_aa: CASSLGETPYEQYF
cdr3_nt: TGTGCCAGCAGTTTGGGGGAGACACCCTACGAGCAGTACTTC

d_call: NA
v_call: TRBV7-3
clone_size: NA
j_call: TRBJ2-2
cdr3_aa: CASSPYLTGELFF
cdr3_nt: TGTGCCAGCAGCCCGTACCTCACCGGGGAGCTGTTTTTT

d_call: NA
v_call: TRBV4-1
clone_size: NA
j_call: TRBJ2-7
cdr3_aa: CASSQDITGTYEQYF
cdr3_nt: TGCGCCAGCAGCCAAGATATTACAGGGACCTACGAGCAGTACTTC

d_call: NA
v_call: TRBV7-9
clone_size: NA
j_call: TRBJ2-6
cdr3_aa: CASRRGYSGANVLTF
cdr3_nt: TGTGCCAGCAGGAGGGGGTACTCTGGGGCCAACGTCCTGACTTTC

d_call: TRBD2
v_call: TRBV5-1
clone_size: NA
j_call: TRBJ2-1
cdr3_aa: CASRWVAGDNEQFF
cdr3_nt: TGCGCCAGCAGATGGGTAGCGGGAGACAATGAGCAGTTCTTC

d_call: NA
v_call: TRBV29-1
clone_size: NA
j_call: TRBJ2-1
cdr3_aa: CSVESGSYNEQFF
cdr3_nt: TGCAGCGTTGAATCAGGGTCCTACAATGAGCAGTTCTTC

d_call: NA
v_call: TRBV27
clone_size: many
j_call: TRBJ1-4
cdr3_aa: CASSLYSANEKLFF
cdr3_nt: TGTGCCAGCAGTTTGTACTCTGCTAATGAAAAACTGTTTTTT

d_call: NA
v_call: TRBV20-1
clone_size: few
j_call: TRBJ2-7
cdr3_aa: CSADSSSYEQYF
cdr3_nt: TGCAGTGCGGACAGCAGCTCCTACGAGCAGTACTTC

d_call: NA
v_call: TRBV20-1
clone_size: few
j_call: TRBJ2-3
cdr3_aa: CSARDGLAALLDTQYF
cdr3_nt: TGCAGTGCTAGAGATGGGCTAGCAGCGCTCTTAGATACGCAGTATTTT

d_call: NA
v_call: TRBV12-3/TRBV12-4
clone_size: NA
j_call: TRBJ1-1
cdr3_aa: CASSPPGVRDTEAFF
cdr3_nt: TGTGCCAGCAGTCCCCCAGGGGTGCGGGACACTGAAGCTTTCTTT

d_call: NA
v_call: TRBV20-1
clone_size: NA
j_call: TRBJ2-7
cdr3_aa: CSAREDVGYEQYF
cdr3_nt: TGCAGTGCTAGAGAAGACGTTGGGTACGAGCAGTACTTC

d_call: NA
v_call: TRBV20-1
clone_size: few
j_call: TRBJ1-5
cdr3_aa: CSASKPVGQPQHF
cdr3_nt: TGCAGTGCTAGCAAGCCGGTTGGTCAGCCCCAGCATTTT

d_call: TRBD2
v_call: TRBV10-1
clone_size: NA
j_call: TRBJ2-1
cdr3_aa: CASSAASGRANEQFF
cdr3_nt: TGCGCCAGCAGTGCTGCTAGCGGGAGGGCCAATGAGCAGTTCTTC

d_call: TRBD1
v_call: TRBV9
clone_size: few
j_call: TRBJ1-2
cdr3_aa: CASSVGLRDRVFNFYGYTF
cdr3_nt: TGTGCCAGCAGCGTAGGACTCCGGGACAGGGTCTTCAATTTCTATGGCTACACCTTC

d_call: TRBD2
v_call: TRBV25-1
clone_size: many
j_call: TRBJ2-1
cdr3_aa: CASSDTVSSGTSSYNEQFF
cdr3_nt: TGTGCCAGCAGTGATACGGTCTCATCCGGGACTAGCAGTTACAATGAGCAGTTCTTC

d_call: NA
v_call: TRBV5-1
clone_size: few
j_call: TRBJ2-5
cdr3_aa: CANDGEGTQYF
cdr3_nt: TGCGCCAACGACGGTGAGGGGACCCAGTACTTC

d_call: NA
v_call: TRBV3-1
clone_size: NA
j_call: TRBJ2-7
cdr3_aa: CASSQVTRRYEQYF
cdr3_nt: TGTGCCAGCAGCCAAGTTACGAGGCGGTACGAGCAGTACTTC

d_call: TRBD2
v_call: TRBV9
clone_size: NA
j_call: TRBJ2-2
cdr3_aa: CASSVPKLAAPTGELFF
cdr3_nt: TGTGCCAGCAGCGTCCCCAAGCTAGCGGCCCCCACCGGGGAGCTGTTTTTT

d_call: NA
v_call: TRBV7-9
clone_size: NA
j_call: TRBJ1-3
cdr3_aa: CASSGTSSGNTIYF
cdr3_nt: TGTGCCAGCTCTGGGACAAGCTCTGGAAACACCATATATTTT

d_call: NA
v_call: TRBV5-1
clone_size: NA
j_call: TRBJ1-1
cdr3_aa: CASSSDRTEAFF
cdr3_nt: TGCGCCAGCAGCTCGGACCGTACTGAAGCTTTCTTT

d_call: TRBD1
v_call: TRBV12-3/TRBV12-4
clone_size: many
j_call: TRBJ1-6
cdr3_aa: CASSPEGQGVNSPLHF
cdr3_nt: TGTGCCAGCAGCCCAGAGGGGCAGGGGGTTAATTCACCCCTCCACTTT

d_call: NA
v_call: TRBV5-1
clone_size: NA
j_call: TRBJ2-2
cdr3_aa: CASSFAAGPGELFF
cdr3_nt: TGCGCCAGCAGCTTTGCGGCCGGGCCCGGGGAGCTGTTTTTT

d_call: TRBD1
v_call: TRBV4-2
clone_size: many
j_call: TRBJ2-5
cdr3_aa: CASSQAPTGPAVETQYF
cdr3_nt: TGTGCCAGCAGCCAAGCGCCGACAGGGCCTGCAGTAGAGACCCAGTACTTC

d_call: TRBD1
v_call: TRBV29-1
clone_size: few
j_call: TRBJ2-7
cdr3_aa: CSVDAGTGPYEQYF
cdr3_nt: TGCAGCGTTGATGCCGGGACAGGGCCCTACGAGCAGTACTTC

d_call: NA
v_call: TRBV4-1
clone_size: many
j_call: TRBJ2-7
cdr3_aa: CASSQASREQYF
cdr3_nt: TGCGCCAGCAGCCAAGCTTCACGAGAGCAGTACTTC

d_call: TRBD2
v_call: TRBV2
clone_size: NA
j_call: TRBJ2-1
cdr3_aa: CASSDSSGRAGFYEQFF
cdr3_nt: TGTGCCAGCAGTGATTCTAGCGGGAGGGCCGGGTTCTATGAGCAGTTCTTC

d_call: NA
v_call: TRBV6-1
clone_size: NA
j_call: TRBJ1-1
cdr3_aa: CASSEVWGGGTEAFF
cdr3_nt: TGTGCCAGCAGCGAGGTCTGGGGAGGGGGCACTGAAGCTTTCTTT

d_call: NA
v_call: TRBV12-3/TRBV12-4
clone_size: many
j_call: TRBJ1-1
cdr3_aa: CASSLRGSSTEAFF
cdr3_nt: TGTGCCAGCAGTTTACGGGGTAGTAGCACTGAAGCTTTCTTT

d_call: NA
v_call: TRBV5-1
clone_size: NA
j_call: TRBJ1-4
cdr3_aa: CASSLDRGGEKLFF
cdr3_nt: TGCGCCAGCAGCTTAGATAGGGGCGGTGAAAAACTGTTTTTT

d_call: TRBD2
v_call: TRBV20-1
clone_size: few
j_call: TRBJ2-1
cdr3_aa: CSALTSGPFNEQFF
cdr3_nt: TGCAGTGCATTGACTAGCGGGCCCTTCAATGAGCAGTTCTTC

d_call: NA
v_call: TRBV5-1
clone_size: few
j_call: TRBJ1-5
cdr3_aa: CASSRDGPNQPQHF
cdr3_nt: TGCGCCAGCAGCCGGGACGGACCAAATCAGCCCCAGCATTTT

d_call: TRBD1
v_call: TRBV2
clone_size: NA
j_call: TRBJ2-2
cdr3_aa: CASGQGVPGELFF
cdr3_nt: TGTGCCAGCGGACAGGGGGTGCCCGGGGAGCTGTTTTTT

d_call: TRBD2
v_call: TRBV5-1
clone_size: NA
j_call: TRBJ2-7
cdr3_aa: CASRIAGGPEYEQYF
cdr3_nt: TGCGCCAGCAGAATAGCGGGAGGGCCAGAGTACGAGCAGTACTTC

d_call: NA
v_call: TRBV20-1
clone_size: few
j_call: TRBJ1-6
cdr3_aa: CSASMALAGNSPLHF
cdr3_nt: TGCAGTGCTAGTATGGCCTTGGCAGGGAATTCACCCCTCCACTTT

d_call: NA
v_call: TRBV18
clone_size: NA
j_call: TRBJ2-7
cdr3_aa: CASSPYSLQGYEQYF
cdr3_nt: TGTGCCAGCTCACCATACAGCCTACAGGGCTACGAGCAGTACTTC